The 19 T cell receptor beta chains presented below share a single source sample, sequenced in a study of T cells expressing NK-cell markers. TCRdb reprocessed the 5' RACE reads, with one entry per CDR3 protein and no DNA. The sample has 150,000 to 200,000 distinct CDR3 sequences. Material: blood T cells: a sorted CD56 or NKG2C T cell subset, CD4+ or CD8+ T cells, or bulk PBMC T cells (not recorded which). The receptors derive from a woman between 18 and 70 years old in good health.

The chain couples TRBV20-1 to TRBJ2-7; as DNA is missing, the TRBD2 call by TCRdb cannot be tested. This CDR3 has 13 residues. Per germline, CDR1 DFQATT and CDR2 SNEGSKA (reference sequence). CDR3: CSARVAGAYEQYF.

J is TRBJ1-6 and V is TRBV7-9; with no DNA, the TCRdb D assignment of TRBD1 cannot be verified. The CDR3 runs to 13 residues. Germline V gives CDR1 SEHNR, CDR2 FQNEAQ (reference sequence). The CDR3 sequence: CASSGTGGSPLHF.

The chain uses TRBV13 and TRBJ2-3; TCRdb selects TRBD1, and the lack of DNA leaves this call unchecked. CDR3 length equals 14 residues. In germline, CDR1 is PRHDT, CDR2 FYEKMQ (reference sequence). The CDR3 reads CASSLDRGRDTQYF.

The chain carries TRBV7-2 and TRBJ2-2; TCRdb's D call of TRBD2 is untestable without DNA. Germline lookup yields CDR1 SGHTA and CDR2 FQGNSA. CDR3 length equals 17 residues. The CDR3 protein is CASTRGTDSGNTGELFF.

The V and J genes are TRBV24-1 and TRBJ2-5; the D call of TRBD1 rests on TCRdb alone, since no DNA is present to check it. This CDR3 has 13 residues. Germline CDR1 KGHDR, CDR2 SFDVKD. The CDR3 region is CAAGTGGGETQYF.

The V gene is TRBV5-5, the J gene TRBJ2-5. From germline, CDR1 is SGHKS and CDR2 YYEKEE (reference sequence). The CDR3 is made up of 14 amino acids. The CDR3 here is CASSLTPHQETQYF.

The chain carries TRBV27 and TRBJ2-5; with no DNA, the TCRdb D assignment of TRBD1 cannot be verified. Germline CDR1 MNHEY, CDR2 SMNVEV (reference sequence). The length of the CDR3 is 17 residues. This CDR3 is CASSLSLSGTGEETQYF.

The gene calls are TRBV10-3 and TRBJ1-4; TCRdb names TRBD1, which stays unverified in the absence of DNA. This CDR3 is 14 amino acids long. Per germline, CDR1 ENHRY and CDR2 SYGVKD. CDR3 in amino acids: CAISDGAANEKLFF.

The chain is built from TRBV2 and TRBJ2-7; the D gene TCRdb calls, TRBD1, cannot be checked with no DNA. Germline V gives CDR1 SNHLY, CDR2 FYNNEI. CDR3 length: 16 residues. CDR3 sequence reads: CASRLTFRDRDYEQYF.

Measured by frequency, this clonotype is large (0.1 to 1%). The V gene is TRBV7-3, the J gene TRBJ1-1; the TRBD1 assignment by TCRdb is unverifiable without DNA. Germline V lookup: CDR1 SGHTA, CDR2 FQGTGA. There are 15 residues in the CDR3. CDR3 residues: CASSPYPGQGTEAFF.

The chain has TRBV4-1 and TRBJ2-7. The CDR3 is 13 amino acids. Germline CDR1 MGHRA, CDR2 YSYEKL. The chain's CDR3 is CASRQGFDYEQYF.

The J gene is TRBJ1-2, the V gene TRBV20-1; no DNA is available, so the TRBD1 call from TCRdb remains unchecked. Germline lookup yields CDR1 DFQATT and CDR2 SNEGSKA (reference sequence). The CDR3 contains 13 residues. CDR3 residues: CSAGGHPGDGYTF.

The chain employs TRBV14 and TRBJ1-1. Germline assignment: CDR1 SGHDN and CDR2 FVKESK. The CDR3 consists of 15 residues. This chain's CDR3 is CASSQDLPGYTEAFF.

The CDR3 here is CASSVTSGVADTQYF. This rearrangement joins TRBV5-1 to TRBJ2-3; TCRdb outputs TRBD2, but without DNA this stays unchecked. This CDR3 comprises 15 residues. CDR1 and CDR2 (germline): SGHRS, YFSETQ.

This chain joins TRBV12-3 or TRBV12-4 and TRBJ1-6; absent DNA, TCRdb's TRBD1 call cannot be checked. This CDR3 is built from 15 residues. This CDR3 is CATAKRQGPGTPLHF.

V usage is TRBV18 and J usage is TRBJ1-1; the D call from TCRdb, TRBD1, cannot be confirmed without DNA. The CDR3 extends over 14 amino acids. Looked up from germline, CDR1 is KGHSH and CDR2 is LQKENI. CDR3 loop: CASSESRVWTEAFF.

The chain links TRBV3-1 to TRBJ2-2; TCRdb proposes TRBD2, but this gene call is untestable without DNA. The germline gives CDR1 LGHDT, CDR2 YNNKEL (reference sequence). CDR3 length: 16 amino acids. CDR3 amino acids: CASSQVLTRGTGELFF. Full variable domain (missing parts from reference TRBV3-1 and TRBJ2-2): DTAVSQTPKYLVTQMGNDKSIKCEQNLGHDTMYWYKQDSKKFLKIMFSYNNKELIINETVPNRFSPKSPDKAHLNLHINSLELGDSAVYFCASSQVLTRGTGELFFGEGSRLTVL.

The rearrangement links TRBV20-1 to TRBJ2-6; TCRdb's D gene call, TRBD1, goes unchecked for lack of DNA. This CDR3 has 19 amino acids. Germline CDR1 reads DFQATT; CDR2 reads SNEGSKA (reference sequence). The CDR3 loop reads CSARGTSGQVNSGANVLTF.

The chain links TRBV29-1 to TRBJ2-7; TCRdb's D gene call, TRBD2, goes unchecked for lack of DNA. The CDR3 covers 13 residues. From germline, CDR1 is SQVTM and CDR2 ANQGSEA. The chain's CDR3 is CSAQGRGRYEQYF.